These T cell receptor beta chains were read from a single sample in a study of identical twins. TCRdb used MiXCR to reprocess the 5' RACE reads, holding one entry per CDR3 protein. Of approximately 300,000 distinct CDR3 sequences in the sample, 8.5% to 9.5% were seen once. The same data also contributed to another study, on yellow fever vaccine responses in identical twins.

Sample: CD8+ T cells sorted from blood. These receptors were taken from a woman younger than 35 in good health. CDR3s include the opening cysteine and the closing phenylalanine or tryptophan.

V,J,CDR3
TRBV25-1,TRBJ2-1,CASSNSALSYRFEQFF
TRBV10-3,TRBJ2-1,CAISDGTGTLLEQFF
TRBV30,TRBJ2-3,CAWTWESGYPDTQYF
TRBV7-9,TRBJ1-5,CASSSKGQGSNQPQHF
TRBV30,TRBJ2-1,CAWSLGAGEGEQFF
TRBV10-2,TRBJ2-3,CATRGGGAADTQYF
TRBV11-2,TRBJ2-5,CASSPRTGLRETQYF
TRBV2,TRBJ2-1,CAIPLAKFGSSYNEQFF
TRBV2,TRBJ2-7,CASSVSQARDHTYEQYF
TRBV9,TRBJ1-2,CASSVGQGSYGYTF
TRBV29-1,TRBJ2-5,CSVWWASQETQYF
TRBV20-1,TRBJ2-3,CSARTGQLTDTQYF
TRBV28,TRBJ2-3,CASSTTGQRTDTQYF
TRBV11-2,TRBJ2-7,CASSLDLGSYEQYF
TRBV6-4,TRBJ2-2,CASSDSKGFGELFF
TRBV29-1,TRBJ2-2,CSAPAGSANTGELFF
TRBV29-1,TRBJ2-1,CSVDDSLNNEQFF
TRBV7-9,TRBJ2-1,CASSSASGARGDEQFF
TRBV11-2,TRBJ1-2,CASSSGLRNYGYTF
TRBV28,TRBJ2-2,CASSTLYRDGDTGELFF
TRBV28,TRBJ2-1,CASSHRQGNIPSYNEQFF
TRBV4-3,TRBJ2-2,CASSQEPGRTGELFF
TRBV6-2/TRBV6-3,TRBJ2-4,CASSDILVNIQYF
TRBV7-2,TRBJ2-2,CASRGMGEPELFF
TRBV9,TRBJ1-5,CASSVEAGRNQPQHF
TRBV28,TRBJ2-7,CASSSTRGAYEQYF
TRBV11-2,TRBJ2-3,CASSPIAETQYF
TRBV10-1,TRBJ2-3,CASSEWASGSTDTQYF
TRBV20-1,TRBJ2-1,CSARGLAGINEQFF
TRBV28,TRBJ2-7,CASSQRRDLGGYEQYF